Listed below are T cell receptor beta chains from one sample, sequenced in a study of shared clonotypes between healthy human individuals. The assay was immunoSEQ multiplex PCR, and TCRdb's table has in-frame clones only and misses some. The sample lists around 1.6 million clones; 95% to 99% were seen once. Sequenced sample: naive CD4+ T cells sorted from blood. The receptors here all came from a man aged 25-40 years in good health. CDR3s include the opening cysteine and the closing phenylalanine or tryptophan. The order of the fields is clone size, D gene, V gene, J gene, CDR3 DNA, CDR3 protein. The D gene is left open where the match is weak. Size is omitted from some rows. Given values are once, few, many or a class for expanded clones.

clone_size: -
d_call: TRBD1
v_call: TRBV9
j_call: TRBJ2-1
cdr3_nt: TGTGCCAGCAGCGCACACGACCCCGGACAGGGGATCTACAATGAGCAGTTCTTC
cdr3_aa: CASSAHDPGQGIYNEQFF

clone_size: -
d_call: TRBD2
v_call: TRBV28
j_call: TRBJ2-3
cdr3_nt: TGTGCCAGCAGTCTCGCGGGAGCTTGGGGGGGTACGCAGTATTTT
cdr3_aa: CASSLAGAWGGTQYF

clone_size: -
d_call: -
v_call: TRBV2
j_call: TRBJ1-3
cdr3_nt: TGTGCCAGCAGCCAGCGGGGGCAAGGAAACACCATATATTTT
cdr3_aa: CASSQRGQGNTIYF

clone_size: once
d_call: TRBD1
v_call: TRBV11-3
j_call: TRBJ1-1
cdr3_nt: TGTGCCAGCAGCCGATCAGGACAGGGGGGCACTGAAGCTTTCTTT
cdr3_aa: CASSRSGQGGTEAFF

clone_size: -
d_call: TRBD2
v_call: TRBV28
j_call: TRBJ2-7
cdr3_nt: TGTGCCAGCAGTTTAAGGCGGGAGGTCTACGAGCAGTACTTC
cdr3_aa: CASSLRREVYEQYF

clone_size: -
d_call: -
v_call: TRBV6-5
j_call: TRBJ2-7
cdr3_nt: TGTGCCAGCAGTAGAGCAACAGGGTCTACCTACGAGCAGTACTTC
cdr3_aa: CASSRATGSTYEQYF

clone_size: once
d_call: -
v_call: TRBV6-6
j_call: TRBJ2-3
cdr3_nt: TGTGCCAGCAGTTTGAGTCAGAGCACAGATACGCAGTATTTT
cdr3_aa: CASSLSQSTDTQYF

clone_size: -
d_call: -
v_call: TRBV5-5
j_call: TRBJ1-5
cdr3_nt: TGTGCCAGCAGCTTGGTCGGGGGCGACGATCAGCCCCAGCATTTT
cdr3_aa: CASSLVGGDDQPQHF

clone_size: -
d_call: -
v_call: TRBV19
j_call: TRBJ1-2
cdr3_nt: TGTGCCAGTAAGGGATATCTAGGGGACTATGGCTACACCTTC
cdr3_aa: CASKGYLGDYGYTF

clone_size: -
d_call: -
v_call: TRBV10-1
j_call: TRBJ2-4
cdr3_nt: TGCGCCAGCAGTGAGTCGATCTCGGACATTCAGTACTTC
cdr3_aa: CASSESISDIQYF

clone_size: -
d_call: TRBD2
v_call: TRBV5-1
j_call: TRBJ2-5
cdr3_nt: TGCGCCAGCAGCTTATTAGCGGGAGTAAACCAAGAGACCCAGTACTTC
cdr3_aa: CASSLLAGVNQETQYF

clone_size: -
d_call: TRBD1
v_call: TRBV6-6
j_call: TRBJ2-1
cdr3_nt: TGTGCCAGCAGTCCGGGGGACAGGGGGCTCTACAATGAGCAGTTCTTC
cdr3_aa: CASSPGDRGLYNEQFF

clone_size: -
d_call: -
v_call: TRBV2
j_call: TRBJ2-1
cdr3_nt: TGTGCCAGCAGCATTCTGATCGGTGTTGAGCAGTTCTTC
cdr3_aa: CASSILIGVEQFF

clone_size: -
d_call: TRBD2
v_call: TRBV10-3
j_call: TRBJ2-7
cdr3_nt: TGTGCCATCAGTGAGAGCTTAGCGGGAGTGGATAAGTACTTC
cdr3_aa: CAISESLAGVDKYF

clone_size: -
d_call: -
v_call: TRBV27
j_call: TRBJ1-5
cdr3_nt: TGTGCCAGCAGTTTTAACGCCAATCAGCCCCAGCATTTT
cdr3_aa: CASSFNANQPQHF

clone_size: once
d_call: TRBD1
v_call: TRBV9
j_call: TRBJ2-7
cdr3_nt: TGTGCCAGCAGCGTCGGACAGGGGGTCCACGAGCAGTACTTC
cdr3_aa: CASSVGQGVHEQYF

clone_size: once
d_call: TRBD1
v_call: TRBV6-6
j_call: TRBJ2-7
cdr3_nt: TGTGCCAGCAGTTACTCGATGAGGGGGCACGAGCAGTACTTC
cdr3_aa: CASSYSMRGHEQYF

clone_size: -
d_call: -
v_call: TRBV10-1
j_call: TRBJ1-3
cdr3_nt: TGCGCCAGCAGTGAAGGACGGCGGAGCTCTGGAAACACCATATATTTT
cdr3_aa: CASSEGRRSSGNTIYF

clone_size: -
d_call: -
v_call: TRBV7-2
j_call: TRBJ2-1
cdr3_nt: TGTGCCAGCAGCCCATTTGGACGAGGGGCTTCCTACAATGAGCAGTTCTTC
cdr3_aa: CASSPFGRGASYNEQFF

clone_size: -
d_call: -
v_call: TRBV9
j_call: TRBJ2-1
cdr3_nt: TGTGCCAGCAGCGTAGCTTCTGGCGGATACCGGGACTGGGATTACAATGAGCAGTTCTTC
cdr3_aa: CASSVASGGYRDWDYNEQFF

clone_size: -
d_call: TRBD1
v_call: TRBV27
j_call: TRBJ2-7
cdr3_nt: TGTGCCAGCAGTTCCCCTACCCGGGACAGATACTACGAGCAGTACTTC
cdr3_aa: CASSSPTRDRYYEQYF

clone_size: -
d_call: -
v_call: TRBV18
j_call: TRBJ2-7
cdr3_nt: TGTGCCAGCTCACCACCCATAAACCGACTGGGACAATCCTACGAGCAGTACTTC
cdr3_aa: CASSPPINRLGQSYEQYF

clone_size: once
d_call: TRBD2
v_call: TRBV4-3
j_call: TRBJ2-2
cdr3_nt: TGCGCCAGCAGCCAAGATCTCGCGGGAGGGAAGCTTTTT
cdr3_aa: CASSQDLAGGKLF

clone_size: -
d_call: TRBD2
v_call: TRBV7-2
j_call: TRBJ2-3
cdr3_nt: TGTGCCAGCAGCTTAACGACTAGCGGGAATACGCAGTATTTT
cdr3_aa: CASSLTTSGNTQYF

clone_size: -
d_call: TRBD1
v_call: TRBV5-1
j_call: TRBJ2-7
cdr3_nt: TGCGCCAGCAGCCGGACAGGGACTTACGAGCAGTACTTC
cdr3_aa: CASSRTGTYEQYF

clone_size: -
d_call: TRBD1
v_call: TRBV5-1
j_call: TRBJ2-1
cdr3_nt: TGCGCCAGCAGCCTGACTATAAGACAGGGGGGATTAGTGGTAAACTCCTACAATGAGCAGTTCTTC
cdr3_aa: CASSLTIRQGGLVVNSYNEQFF

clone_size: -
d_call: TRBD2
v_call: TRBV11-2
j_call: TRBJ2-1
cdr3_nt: TGTGCCAGCGCACACAGCGGGAGTTACGATGAGCAGTTCTTC
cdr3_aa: CASAHSGSYDEQFF

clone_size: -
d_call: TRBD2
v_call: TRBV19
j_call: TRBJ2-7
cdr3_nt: TGTGCCAGTAGTCGACAGGTCGGGACTAGCGCCTACGAGCAGTACTTC
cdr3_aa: CASSRQVGTSAYEQYF

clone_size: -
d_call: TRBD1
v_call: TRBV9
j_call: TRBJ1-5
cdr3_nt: TGTGCCAGCGGAACAACAGGGGAGCGGAATCAGCCCCAGCATTTT
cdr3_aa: CASGTTGERNQPQHF

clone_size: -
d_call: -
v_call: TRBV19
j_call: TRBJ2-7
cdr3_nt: TGTGCCAGCGGTGTGGGAGGTTCCTCCTACGAGCAGTACTTC
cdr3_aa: CASGVGGSSYEQYF

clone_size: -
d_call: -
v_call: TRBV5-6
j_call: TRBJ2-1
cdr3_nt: TGTGCCAGCAGCCGAACGGGAGTGGGGGATGAGCAGTTCTTC
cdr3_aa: CASSRTGVGDEQFF

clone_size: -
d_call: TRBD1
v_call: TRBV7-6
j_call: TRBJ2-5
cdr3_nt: TGTGCCAGCAGCTCGGACAGGGGGACCCAGTACTTC
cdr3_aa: CASSSDRGTQYF

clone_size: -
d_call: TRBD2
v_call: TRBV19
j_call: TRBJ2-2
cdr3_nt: TGTGCCAGTAGTATCAGCGGGAAAAAGGCCGGGGAGCTGTTTTTT
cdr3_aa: CASSISGKKAGELFF

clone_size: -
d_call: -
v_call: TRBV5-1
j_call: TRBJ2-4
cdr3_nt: TGCGCCAGCAGCTTGGTAGGGGAGGACCGGAGCATTCAGTACTTC
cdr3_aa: CASSLVGEDRSIQYF

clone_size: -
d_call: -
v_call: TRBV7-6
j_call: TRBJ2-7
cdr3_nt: TGTGCCAGCAGCTCGACTCTCCCGGGACCGACCTACGAGCAGTACTTC
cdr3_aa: CASSSTLPGPTYEQYF

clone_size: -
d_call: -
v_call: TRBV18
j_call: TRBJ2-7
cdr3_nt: TGTGCCAGCTCACCCGCGGGCTCCGAGCAGTACTTC
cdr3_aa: CASSPAGSEQYF

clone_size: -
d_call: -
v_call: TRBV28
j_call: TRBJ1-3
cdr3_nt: TGTGCCAGCAGTTTTCTTAACTCTGGAAACACCATATATTTT
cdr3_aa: CASSFLNSGNTIYF

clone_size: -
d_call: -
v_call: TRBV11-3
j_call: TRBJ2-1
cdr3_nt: TGTGCCAGCAGCTTTCCGCCGCCCGGGGAGCAGTTCTTC
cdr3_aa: CASSFPPPGEQFF

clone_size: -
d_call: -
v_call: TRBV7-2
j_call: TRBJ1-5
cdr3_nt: TGTGCCAGCAGCCCTCGACAGGGCAATCAGCCCCAGCATTTT
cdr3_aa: CASSPRQGNQPQHF

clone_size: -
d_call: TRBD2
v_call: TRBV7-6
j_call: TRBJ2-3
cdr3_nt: TGTGCCAGCAGCCCCAGCGGGGGGGCGCGCACAGATACGCAGTATTTT
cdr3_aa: CASSPSGGARTDTQYF

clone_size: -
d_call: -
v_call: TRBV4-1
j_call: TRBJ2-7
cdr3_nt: TGCGCCAGCAGCCAAGTACTCCGGAGCACCCTATCCGAGCAGTACTTC
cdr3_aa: CASSQVLRSTLSEQYF

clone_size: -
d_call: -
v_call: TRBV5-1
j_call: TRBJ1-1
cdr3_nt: TGCGCCAGCAGCTTGGCCCCGACAGCCTCCTACACTGAAGCTTTCTTT
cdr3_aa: CASSLAPTASYTEAFF

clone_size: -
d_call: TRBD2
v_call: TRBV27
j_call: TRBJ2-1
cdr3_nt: TGTGCCAGCAGGGAGGCGGGAGTGGCGAATGAGCAGTTCTTC
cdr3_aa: CASREAGVANEQFF

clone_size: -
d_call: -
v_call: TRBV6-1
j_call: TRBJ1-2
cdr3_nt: TGTGCCAGCAGTGAAAGGGCAGTCTCTAACTATGGCTACACCTTC
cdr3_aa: CASSERAVSNYGYTF

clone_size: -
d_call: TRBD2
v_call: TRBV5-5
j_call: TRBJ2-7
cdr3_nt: TGTGCCAGCAGCTTGGCCGGCGGGGGGATCCGCTACGAGCAGTACTTC
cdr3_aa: CASSLAGGGIRYEQYF

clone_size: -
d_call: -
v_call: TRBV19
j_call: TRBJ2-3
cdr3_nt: TGTGCCAGTAGTATAGGGGGTACTTTCACAGATACGCAGTATTTT
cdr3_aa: CASSIGGTFTDTQYF

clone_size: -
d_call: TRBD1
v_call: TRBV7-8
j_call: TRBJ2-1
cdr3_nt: TGTGCCAGCAGCTTAGCTAGACAGGGATTTCACAATGAGCAGTTCTTC
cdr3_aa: CASSLARQGFHNEQFF

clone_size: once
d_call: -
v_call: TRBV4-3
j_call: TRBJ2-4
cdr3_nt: TGCGCCAGCAGCCAAAGACGGACCGCGTCGAACATTCAGTACTTC
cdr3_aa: CASSQRRTASNIQYF

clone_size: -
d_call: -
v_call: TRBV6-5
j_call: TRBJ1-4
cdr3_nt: TGTGCCACCCAATCTTCCGGGGGCCTTAATGAAAAACTGTTTTTT
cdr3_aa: CATQSSGGLNEKLFF

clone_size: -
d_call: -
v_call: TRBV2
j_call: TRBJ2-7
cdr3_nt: TGTGCCAGCGGCAAATCCGGGCGATCCTACGAGCAGTACTTC
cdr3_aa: CASGKSGRSYEQYF

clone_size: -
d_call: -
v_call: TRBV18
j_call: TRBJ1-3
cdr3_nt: TGTGCCAGCTCACCCGAGAGAGCTCGAGCTGGAAACACCATATATTTT
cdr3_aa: CASSPERARAGNTIYF

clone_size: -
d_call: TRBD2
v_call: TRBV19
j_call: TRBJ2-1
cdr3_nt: TGTGCCAGTAGTCCACCTCTGGCGGGGGTACTCTACAATGAGCAGTTCTTC
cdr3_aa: CASSPPLAGVLYNEQFF

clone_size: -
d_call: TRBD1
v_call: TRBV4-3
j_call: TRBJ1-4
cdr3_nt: TGCGCCAGCAGCCAAGCAGGGGGCCATGGGTCTAATGAAAAACTGTTTTTT
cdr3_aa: CASSQAGGHGSNEKLFF

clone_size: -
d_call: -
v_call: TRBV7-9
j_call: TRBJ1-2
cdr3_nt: TGTGCCAGCAGCTTCCGCCAGGGGAATGGCTACACCTTC
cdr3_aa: CASSFRQGNGYTF